The 13 T cell receptor beta chains below were found in one sample sequenced in a study of identical twins. TCRdb called the 5' RACE reads again in MiXCR, with one record for every CDR3 protein. The sample has some 320,000 distinct CDR3 sequences; around an eighth are singletons. The same data also contributed to another study, on yellow fever vaccine responses in identical twins.

Specimen: CD8+ T cells sorted from blood. The receptor source for this set is a woman between 18 and 29 years old in good health.

This clonotype was recorded at least ten times. V usage is TRBV29-1 and J usage is TRBJ1-1, with D possibly matching TRBD1 (5 bases). The length of the CDR3 is 14 residues. The germline V gene encodes CDR1 SQVTM and CDR2 ANQGSEA. Deletions cut 4 bases from V and 4 bases from J, with 16 bases between. CDR3 in amino acids: CSVVSGGGGTEAFF. CDR3 sequence (DNA): TGCAGCGTTGTATCTGGCGGGGGAGGCACTGAAGCTTTCTTT.

Only a few counts were recorded for this clonotype. V usage is TRBV2 and J usage is TRBJ2-3; a weak D match, TRBD2 (6 bases). The CDR3 contains 14 residues. V was clipped by 8 bases and J by 0 bases, with 12 bases between them. Germline V lookup: CDR1 SNHLY, CDR2 FYNNEI. CDR3 nucleotides: TGTGCCAGCTACGGAGGGGATAGCACAGATACGCAGTATTTT. This gives the protein CASYGGDSTDTQYF. The variable domain in full, completed from reference TRBV2 and TRBJ2-3, reads EPEVTQTPSHQVTQMGQEVILRCVPISNHLYFYWYRQILGQKVEFLVSFYNNEISEKSEIFDDQFSVERPDGSNFTLKIRSTKLEDSAMYFCASYGGDSTDTQYFGPGTRLTVL.

This clonotype has a handful of counts. This rearrangement joins TRBV12-3 or TRBV12-4 to TRBJ2-2; D gene ambiguous. Trimming stripped 3 bases from V and 6 bases from J, with 14 bases between. The CDR3 sequence is 15 residues long. For the CDR3, the DNA is TGTGCCAGCAGTTTCGTTAGGGAATCGTCCGGGGAGCTGTTTTTT. As protein: CASSFVRESSGELFF.

The V and J genes are TRBV20-1 and TRBJ2-5; TRBD2 agrees at 10 bases. This CDR3 has 17 amino acids. Germline V gene data show CDR1 as DFQATT and CDR2 as SNEGSKA (reference sequence). V shed 5 bases, J shed 5 bases, and the junction held 17 bases outside the gene matches. The CDR3 DNA reads TGCAGTGCTCAAAGCGGACTAGCGGCACTCATTGGGGAGACCCAGTACTTC. It specifies CSAQSGLAALIGETQYF.

This clonotype has a handful of counts. The chain employs TRBV11-3 and TRBJ2-5, with D tentatively TRBD1 (5 bases). This CDR3 is built from 16 residues. Trimming cost V 4 bases and J 0 bases, with 15 bases left between them. Germline V gives CDR1 SGHNT, CDR2 YENEEA. The CDR3 loop reads CASSSQGPGHQETQYF. The CDR3 coding sequence is TGTGCCAGCAGCTCCCAGGGCCCGGGCCACCAAGAGACCCAGTACTTC.

In its sample, this clonotype was seen a few times. One end of the junction is discordant with germline, which a read error may explain. The V and J genes are TRBV7-9 and TRBJ2-1, with D maybe TRBD2 (5 bases). Germline V gene sequence: CDR1 SEHNR, CDR2 FQNEAQ (reference sequence). The CDR3 runs 12 residues. CDR3 residues: CASSLALDEQFF. In DNA, the CDR3 is TGTGCCAGCAGTTTAGCGCTCGATGAGCAGTTCTTC.

There are many counts of this clonotype. The chain has TRBV3-1 and TRBJ2-1; possible D gene TRBD2, 6 bases. Germline CDR1 reads LGHDT; CDR2 reads YNNKEL (reference sequence). This CDR3 region has 15 residues. Trimming pared 4 bases from V and 3 bases from J, leaving 13 bases between. CDR3 protein: CASSPRGGDYNEQFF. Written as DNA, the CDR3 is TGTGCCAGCAGCCCCAGAGGCGGGGACTACAATGAGCAGTTCTTC.

This clonotype has at least ten counts. The V and J genes are TRBV24-1 and TRBJ1-1, with TRBD1 matching over 8 bases. The CDR3 covers 12 residues. Trimming took 5 bases from V and 8 from J; bases not matched to a gene: 3. Germline V gives CDR1 KGHDR, CDR2 SFDVKD. The CDR3 spells CATSGPGGEAFF. DNA for the CDR3: TGTGCCACCAGTGGTCCAGGGGGCGAAGCTTTCTTT.

CDR3 coding DNA: TGTGCCAGCAGGAGGGAGGGTACGAGCAATCAGCCCCAGCATTTT. Its protein is CASRREGTSNQPQHF. The genes are TRBV2 and TRBJ1-5; unclear D gene. The CDR3 is 15 amino acids. Germline loops: CDR1 SNHLY, CDR2 FYNNEI. Trimming removed 6 bases at V and 1 base at J, with 13 bases between.

Comment on this clonotype: The CDR3 does not end in the conserved phenylalanine or tryptophan, so this is likely a read error. The rearrangement uses TRBV20-1 and TRBJ2-3; D might be TRBD2 (5 bases). The ends were cut back, 0 bases at V and 0 bases at J, with 10 bases in the middle. The CDR3 runs to 15 residues. Germline-derived CDR1 and CDR2 are DFQATT and SNEGSKA (reference sequence). The CDR3: CSARDQRSSTDTQYL. CDR3 nucleotides: TGCAGTGCTAGAGATCAGCGGTCTAGCACAGATACGCAGTATTTG.

This clonotype was observed at least ten times. V gene TRBV6-4 combines with J gene TRBJ2-1, with D uncertain. The CDR3 is made up of 13 amino acids. Germline-derived CDR1 and CDR2 are MRHNA and SNTAGT. Trimming pared 2 bases from V and 5 bases from J, leaving 7 bases between. CDR3 protein: CASSDTTHNEQFF. The CDR3 nucleotides are TGTGCCAGCAGTGACACGACCCACAATGAGCAGTTCTTC.

This clonotype was detected a few times. The chain uses TRBV20-1 and TRBJ2-5; D may be TRBD1 or TRBD2 (5 bases each). Germline V lookup: CDR1 DFQATT, CDR2 SNEGSKA (reference sequence). The CDR3 covers 16 residues. V lost 5 bases, J lost 5 bases, and 24 bases lay in between. Here the CDR3 DNA reads TGCAGTGCTTACTCCCGGGACGACAACGTATGGGAGACCCAGTACTTC. The encoded protein is CSAYSRDDNVWETQYF.

V usage is TRBV6-4 and J usage is TRBJ2-2; a possible D gene is TRBD2 (6 bases). Germline CDR1 is MRHNA and CDR2 is SNTAGT. This CDR3 is 17 amino acids long. V was shortened by 5 bases and J by 4 bases, with 20 bases between the two germline ends. This CDR3 reads CASSQPPGGGSTGELFF. CDR3 bases: TGTGCCAGCAGTCAACCCCCCGGTGGGGGGAGCACCGGGGAGCTGTTTTTT.